This TCR beta chain was identified during a study of shared clonotypes between healthy human individuals. Study outcomes and limitations: Blood was the sole source, and tissue repertoires probably differ.

As concerns this clone: What it binds is unknown.

The repertoire was sequenced with immunoSEQ multiplex PCR; TCRdb's copy has only in-frame clones and lacks some. Among just over 2,000,000 clones listed, 95% were seen once. The CDR3 length is 15 residues. Trimming cost V 6 bases and J 6 bases, with 18 bases left between them. Germline values: CDR1 MNHEY, CDR2 SVGAGI. The material sequenced was naive CD4+ T cells sorted from blood. The subset is: CD45RA+ positively selected. The TCR was taken from a man between 18 and 35 years old in good health. The chain links TRBV6-5 to TRBJ2-1, with D perhaps matching TRBD1 (7 bases). In nucleotides, the CDR3 is TGTGCCAGCAGCCGCGGGACGAAGGGGGCCAATGAGCAGTTCTTC. It specifies CASSRGTKGANEQFF.